One and the same sample provided the 3 T cell receptor beta chains below, sequenced in a study of T cell repertoires in cytomegalovirus infection. No antigen has been assigned to these receptors. One entry per CDR3 protein results from TCRdb running MiXCR on the reads. The sample shows roughly 990,000 distinct CDR3 sequences, around 30% of them seen only once. The starting material was cultured CD8+ T cells from PBMCs, obtained from culture after CMV antigen stimulation. All receptors come from a human donor in good health (CMV status not recorded). Some clones in this sample may be carry-over from other donors' samples.

The chain is built from TRBV19 and TRBJ1-6; no definite D call. This CDR3 has 15 residues. Germline assignment: CDR1 LNHDA and CDR2 SQIVND (reference sequence). Trimming shortened V by 3 bases and J by 5 bases, and 11 bases separated the two germline ends. This CDR3 is CASSMRGSDNSPLHF. Here the CDR3 DNA reads TGTGCCAGTAGTATGCGAGGGTCTGATAATTCACCCCTCCACTTT.

This clonotype was observed a few times. V gene TRBV12-5 combines with J gene TRBJ1-1, with D hard to call. This CDR3 is 18 amino acids long. The ends were cut back, 7 bases at V and 4 bases at J, with 28 bases in the middle. Looked up from germline, CDR1 is LGHNT and CDR2 is FRNRAP. In nucleotides, the CDR3 is TGTGCTAGTGCCTTTTGGGAATATGGACGGGCACTAGGCACTGAAGCTTTCTTT. Translated, it gives CASAFWEYGRALGTEAFF. Using reference TRBV12-5 and TRBJ1-1 for the parts outside the CDR3, the full variable domain is DARVTQTPRHKVTEMGQEVTMRCQPILGHNTVFWYRQTMMQGLELLAYFRNRAPLDDSGMPKDRFSAEMPDATLATLKIQPSEPRDSAVYFCASAFWEYGRALGTEAFFGQGTRLTVV.

V usage is TRBV27 and J usage is TRBJ1-5, with D possibly matching TRBD1 (5 bases). The CDR3 contains 16 residues. The V end was cut by 5 bases, the J end by 3 bases, with 17 bases between. Per germline, CDR1 MNHEY and CDR2 SMNVEV (reference sequence). The CDR3 reads CASSQSRDGLNQPQHF. CDR3 sequence (DNA): TGTGCCAGCAGTCAGTCCCGGGACGGGCTCAATCAGCCCCAGCATTTT.